This TCR beta chain came from a study of control samples from healthy donors and cancer patients. Germline CDR1 reads LNHDA; CDR2 reads SQIVND (reference sequence). The CDR3 length is 16 residues. The J segment lost 6 bases and the V segment lost 3 bases, leaving 10 bases of the junction unmatched. Produced via immunoSEQ multiplex PCR; TCRdb's table is partial and in-frame only. Of approximately 93,000 clones detected, around 90% appear once; the ten largest clones hold roughly 9.7%. Source material: PBMCs. This receptor was taken from a woman aged 45 to 65 with colorectal cancer. The chain carries TRBV19 and TRBJ2-3; 9 nucleotides match TRBD1. CDR3 in DNA: TGTGCCAGTAGTATGAGGGGACAGGGTAAAGGGGATACGCAGTATTTT. Translating it yields CASSMRGQGKGDTQYF.